Presented here are 11 T cell receptor beta chains from one specimen sequenced in a study of blood T cell repertoires in COVID-19. Here immunoSEQ multiplex PCR was the method, and the copy in TCRdb shows in-frame clones only, minus some. The repertoire holds 100,000 or so clones, 80% to 90% seen once, with less than 10% in the top ten. Material for sequencing was peripheral blood. All receptors come from a man in his forties with active or convalescent COVID-19.

The J gene is TRBJ1-1, the V gene TRBV4-1; D not resolved. CDR1 and CDR2 from the germline V gene are MGHRA and YSYEKL. V was trimmed by 0 bases and J by 5 bases, leaving 16 bases between them. The CDR3 covers 16 residues. CDR3 loop: CASSQDVSRARTEAFF. For the CDR3, the DNA is TGCGCCAGCAGCCAAGATGTGTCGAGGGCAAGGACTGAAGCTTTCTTT.

In this sample, this clone turned up a few times. The chain couples TRBV2 to TRBJ2-1; D is possibly TRBD1 (6 bases). V shed 7 bases and J shed 7 bases, with 20 bases lying between them. This CDR3 is built from 15 residues. CDR1 and CDR2 (germline): SNHLY, FYNNEI. DNA of the CDR3: TGTGCCAGCATGGCGGACAGAATGGTAGGGAATGAGCAGTTCTTC. Its translation is CASMADRMVGNEQFF.

This clone came up once. The gene calls are TRBV5-1 and TRBJ2-7; 7 bases align to TRBD1. V shed 0 bases, J shed 0 bases, and the junction held 6 bases outside the gene matches. There are 16 residues in the CDR3. Germline V gene sequence: CDR1 SGHRS, CDR2 YFSETQ. CDR3 nucleotide sequence: TGCGCCAGCAGCTTGGTTCGGACAGGCGTCTCCTACGAGCAGTACTTC. This sequence encodes CASSLVRTGVSYEQYF. Looking up the rest from reference TRBV5-1 and TRBJ2-7 gives the full variable domain: KAGVTQTPRYLIKTRGQQVTLSCSPISGHRSVSWYQQTPGQGLQFLFEYFSETQRNKGNFPGRFSGRQFSNSRSEMNVSTLELGDSALYLCASSLVRTGVSYEQYFGPGTRLTVT.

The DNA for the CDR3 is TGTGCCAGCTCACGAGAGCGGGGACGGGAGACCCAGTACTTC. It encodes CASSRERGRETQYF. The V and J genes are TRBV18 and TRBJ2-5, with TRBD2 identical over 7 bases. The CDR3 contains 14 residues. The V and J ends lost 4 bases and 5 bases, in that order; junction bases with no gene match: 7. The germline V gene has CDR1 KGHSH and CDR2 LQKENI.

This clone was counted a single time. The rearrangement uses TRBV3-1 (or the pseudogene TRBV3-2) and TRBJ1-5, with D unclear. The CDR3 has 12 amino acids. V lost 1 base and J lost 7, with 5 bases in between. Per germline, CDR1 LGHDT and CDR2 YNNKEL (reference sequence). The CDR3 DNA reads TGTGCCAGCAGCCAAGTTGGCCAGCCCCAGCATTTT. It yields the protein CASSQVGQPQHF.

This rearrangement joins TRBV7-3 to TRBJ2-3, with 9 bases identical to TRBD2. Trimming cost V 2 bases and J 5 bases; bases outside gene matches: 5. Looked up from germline, CDR1 is SGHTA and CDR2 is FQGTGA. This CDR3 is 15 amino acids long. For the CDR3, the DNA is TGTGCCAGCAGCTTATATCCTAGCGGGGTAGATACGCAGTATTTT. Residues: CASSLYPSGVDTQYF.

The V call is TRBV11-2, the J call TRBJ2-3; D not resolved. Trimming removed 4 bases from V and 2 bases from J, with 13 bases in between. The CDR3 runs to 15 residues. The germline gives CDR1 SGHAT, CDR2 FQNNGV. CDR3 protein: CASSSAGLFTDTQYF. CDR3 coding DNA: TGTGCCAGCAGCTCCGCCGGTCTTTTCACAGATACGCAGTATTTT.

The rearrangement uses TRBV6-1 and TRBJ2-3; TRBD1 might be the D (5 bases). With 3 bases removed from V and 5 bases from J, the gap between germline ends came to 9 bases. CDR3 length: 13 residues. Germline lookup yields CDR1 MNHNS and CDR2 SASEGT. The CDR3 loop is CASSDLREDTQYF. Written as DNA, the CDR3 is TGTGCCAGCAGTGATCTCAGGGAAGATACGCAGTATTTT.

This clone turned up a few times. V gene TRBV11-2 combines with J gene TRBJ1-1; tentatively, D is TRBD1 (5 bases). The germline CDR1 and CDR2 sequences are SGHAT and FQNNGV. The CDR3 extends over 13 amino acids. Deletions cut 1 base from V and 6 bases from J, with 9 bases between. CDR3 sequence: CASSLAGVPEAFF. The CDR3 nucleotides read TGTGCCAGCAGCTTAGCGGGGGTCCCTGAAGCTTTCTTT.

This sequence joins TRBV29-1 and TRBJ1-1; D is ambiguous. CDR3 length equals 13 residues. The V end lost 0 bases, the J end lost 4 bases, and 9 bases lay between the germline ends. CDR1 is SQVTM and CDR2 is ANQGSEA in the germline V gene. The CDR3 protein is CSVEEQVSTEAFF. The CDR3 DNA reads as TGCAGCGTTGAAGAGCAGGTCAGCACTGAAGCTTTCTTT. Using reference TRBV29-1 and TRBJ1-1 for the parts outside the CDR3, the full variable domain is SAVISQKPSRDICQRGTSLTIQCQVDSQVTMMFWYRQQPGQSLTLIATANQGSEATYESGFVIDKFPISRPNLTFSTLTVSNMSPEDSSIYLCSVEEQVSTEAFFGQGTRLTVV.

This chain joins TRBV18 and TRBJ1-2; 7 positions agree with TRBD1. Germline V CDR1 and CDR2: KGHSH, LQKENI. The J segment lost 9 bases and the V segment lost 3 bases, leaving 7 bases of the junction unmatched. This CDR3 is 13 amino acids long. The CDR3 DNA reads TGTGCCAGCTCACCGGACAGGACCCATAGCTACACCTTC. Protein: CASSPDRTHSYTF.